Presented here are 3 T cell receptor beta chains from one specimen sequenced in a study of response to subunit inactivated influenza vaccine. TCRdb analysed the RT-PCR reads with MiXCR anew, one entry per CDR3 protein. The data show about 650,000 distinct CDR3 sequences, 13% to 15% seen once. Source: PBMCs from blood, taken 14 to 15 days before vaccination. The receptor source for this set is a man aged 50 to 60 who received an inactivated influenza vaccine.

Only a few counts were recorded for this clonotype. V gene TRBV4-1 combines with J gene TRBJ1-1; 10 bases match TRBD1. The CDR3 has 14 amino acids. The germline CDR1 and CDR2 sequences are MGHRA and YSYEKL. V lost 5 bases, J lost 4 bases, and 4 bases stayed unmatched. CDR3 nucleotide sequence: TGCGCCAGCAGCTCAGGACAGGGGGTCACTGAAGCTTTCTTT. This gives the protein CASSSGQGVTEAFF.

This clonotype was found many times. This chain uses TRBV20-1 with TRBJ2-1; TRBD2 is a possible D gene (6 bases). Deletions cut 4 bases from V and 8 bases from J, with 15 bases between. Germline CDR1 and CDR2: DFQATT and SNEGSKA (reference sequence). The CDR3 spans 13 residues. The CDR3 is CSATSTRLYEQFF. For the CDR3, the DNA is TGCAGTGCTACCTCGACTAGATTGTATGAGCAGTTCTTC.

This clonotype was observed a handful of times. The chain uses TRBV20-1 and TRBJ1-5, with 11 bases aligning to TRBD1. The CDR3 spans 14 residues. The V gene end was trimmed by 7 bases and the J gene end by 4 bases; junction bases not matched to a gene: 6. The germline V gene encodes CDR1 DFQATT and CDR2 SNEGSKA (reference sequence). The CDR3 coding sequence is TGCAGTGTAGGGACAGGGGGGATGAATCAGCCCCAGCATTTT. Translated, it gives CSVGTGGMNQPQHF.